The 17 T cell receptor beta chains below were found in one sample sequenced in a study of cytomegalovirus exposure and HLA in healthy donors. In the PCR, 60 Vbeta and 13 Jbeta primers were used. The data were produced by immunoSEQ multiplex PCR, yet TCRdb's version contains in-frame clones alone and is incomplete. The table includes about 130,000 clones, about 74% detected once. Sequences were obtained from PBMCs. Receptors originate from a young man in good health and CMV-seronegative.

CDR3 nucleotide sequence: TGCGCCAGCAGTCAATCACCCGACGGGGAGGGACGGCAGCCCCAGCATTTT. It encodes CASSQSPDGEGRQPQHF. The chain links TRBV23-1 to TRBJ1-5; maybe TRBD1 (5 bases). TRBV23-1 has ORF status, its function being uncertain. CDR3 length: 17 residues. V was shortened by 0 bases and J by 7 bases, with 19 bases between the two germline ends.

The V gene is TRBV9, the J gene TRBJ2-1; the match to TRBD2 covers 9 bases. The trim removed 2 bases at V and 8 bases at J, leaving 14 bases unmatched. Germline-derived CDR1 and CDR2 are SGDLS and YYNGEE. The CDR3 covers 17 residues. The CDR3 is CASSVGLAGFSGDEQFF. CDR3 nucleotides: TGTGCCAGCAGCGTTGGGCTAGCGGGATTCTCAGGAGATGAGCAGTTCTTC.

This clone is a singleton in its sample. The chain links TRBV6-5 to TRBJ2-1; 10 nucleotides match TRBD2. The V gene's germline CDR1 is MNHEY and CDR2 SVGAGI. The CDR3 runs to 15 residues. The V segment lost 4 bases and the J segment 0 bases; nucleotides outside the gene matches: 0. CDR3: CASSSSGSSYNEQFF. CDR3 nucleotide sequence: TGTGCCAGCAGTTCTAGCGGGAGCTCCTACAATGAGCAGTTCTTC.

The rearrangement links TRBV21-1 to TRBJ2-7; the D call TRBD2 from the table was never checked on the DNA. TRBV21-1 is marked as a pseudogene. This CDR3 contains 13 residues. CDR3 loop: CASSLREPYEQYF. In nucleotides, the CDR3 is TGTGCCAGCAGCCTGCGGGAGCCCTACGAGCAGTACTTC.

The DNA for the CDR3 is TGTGCCAGCAGTGAATACCAGGGGAATCAGCCCCAGCATTTT. The encoded protein is CASSEYQGNQPQHF. The V call is TRBV6-1, the J call TRBJ1-5, with D perhaps matching TRBD1 (6 bases). The CDR3 is made up of 14 amino acids. Trimming shortened V by 2 bases and J by 4 bases, and 9 bases separated the two germline ends. Germline CDR1 MNHNS, CDR2 SASEGT.

Of note for this clone: This CDR3 is also generated by other DNA sequences in the sample. The chain recombines TRBV6-6 with TRBJ2-3, with unresolved D. Trimming took off 0 bases at V and 2 bases at J, with 6 bases between the two ends. In germline, CDR1 is MNHNY, CDR2 SVGAGI (reference sequence). The CDR3 has 14 residues. The DNA for the CDR3 is TGTGCCAGCAGTTACTCGGTAGACACAGATACGCAGTATTTT. This codes for CASSYSVDTDTQYF.

This clone turned up a few times. The chain is built from TRBV29-1 and TRBJ2-5; 10 bases align to TRBD2. After removal of 0 bases from V and 5 bases from J, the junction contained 3 bases not matched to a gene. The CDR3 is 14 residues long. Germline lookup yields CDR1 SQVTM and CDR2 ANQGSEA. This chain's CDR3 is CSVEEGLAIETQYF. CDR3 in DNA: TGCAGCGTTGAAGAGGGACTAGCGATCGAGACCCAGTACTTC.

Of note for this clone: Other DNA sequences in this sample translate to the same CDR3. V usage is TRBV27 and J usage is TRBJ2-1; 9 bases map to TRBD2. The CDR3 extends over 12 amino acids. V shed 6 bases and J 7 bases; nucleotides not matched to a gene: 1. In germline, CDR1 is MNHEY, CDR2 SMNVEV (reference sequence). The DNA for the CDR3 is TGTGCCAGCAGGGCGGGGGGGAATGAGCAGTTCTTC. The encoded protein is CASRAGGNEQFF.

The chain joins TRBV29-1 to TRBJ2-3; TRBD2 agrees at 9 bases. The germline gives CDR1 SQVTM, CDR2 ANQGSEA. The CDR3 covers 16 residues. V gave up 7 bases and J gave up 2 bases; unmatched junction bases: 13. The CDR3, as DNA: TGCAGCGGATCACGGGTAGCGGGAGACCTCACAGATACGCAGTATTTT. Encoded protein: CSGSRVAGDLTDTQYF.

The chain joins TRBV2 to TRBJ1-5; weak D call: TRBD1 (5 bases). Germline lookup yields CDR1 SNHLY and CDR2 FYNNEI. The CDR3 consists of 12 residues. CDR3: CASQSGAQPQHF. The CDR3 nucleotides are TGTGCGTCACAAAGCGGGGCTCAGCCCCAGCATTTT.

V and J are TRBV29-1 and TRBJ2-5; unclear D gene. Trimming stripped 3 bases from V and 8 bases from J, with 4 bases between. The CDR3 has 9 residues. Germline V gene data show CDR1 as SQVTM and CDR2 as ANQGSEA. The DNA for the CDR3 is TGCAGCGTTGATAGAACCCAGTACTTC. It specifies CSVDRTQYF. Supplemented by reference TRBV29-1 and TRBJ2-5, the full variable domain reads SAVISQKPSRDICQRGTSLTIQCQVDSQVTMMFWYRQQPGQSLTLIATANQGSEATYESGFVIDKFPISRPNLTFSTLTVSNMSPEDSSIYLCSVDRTQYFGPGTRLLVL.

The chain joins TRBV28 to TRBJ2-7; no clear D gene. V was cut by 2 bases and J by 2 bases, with 13 bases left in between. In germline, CDR1 is MDHEN, CDR2 SYDVKM. The CDR3 runs 15 residues. The DNA for the CDR3 is TGTGCCAGCAGTTTAAGTCTGGTTGGGCCCTACGAGCAGTACTTC. This gives the protein CASSLSLVGPYEQYF.

This clone occurred once. The chain recombines TRBV5-8 with TRBJ2-6; D gene uncertain. V gave up 4 bases and J gave up 2 bases, with 13 bases separating them. Per germline, CDR1 SGHTS and CDR2 YDEGEE. This CDR3 comprises 16 residues. The CDR3 DNA follows: TGTGCCAGCAGCGGGTTTGCGACTGCTGGGGCCAACGTCCTGACTTTC. Translation: CASSGFATAGANVLTF.

This rearrangement joins TRBV6-5 to TRBJ1-3; 7 bases map to TRBD1. The V segment lost 5 bases and the J segment 7 bases; nucleotides outside the gene matches: 11. Germline loops: CDR1 MNHEY, CDR2 SVGAGI. The CDR3 extends over 15 amino acids. For the CDR3, the DNA is TGTGCCAGCAGTCGAACAGGGGCTCTGGGGAACACCATATATTTT. This sequence encodes CASSRTGALGNTIYF.

The chain is built from TRBV25-1 and TRBJ2-7; 7 nucleotides align to TRBD2. The CDR3 spans 15 residues. V lost 3 bases, J lost 2 bases, and 7 bases stayed unmatched. Per the germline V gene, CDR1 is MGHDK and CDR2 is SYGVNS. The CDR3 region has the DNA TGTGCCAGCAGTGAGAGCGGGATAATGACCTACGAGCAGTACTTC. This codes for CASSESGIMTYEQYF.

This clone was observed a few times. The J gene is TRBJ2-7, the V gene TRBV4-1; no clear D gene. V was trimmed by 0 bases and J by 5 bases, leaving 8 bases between them. CDR3 length equals 13 residues. Germline values: CDR1 MGHRA, CDR2 YSYEKL. As DNA, the CDR3 is TGCGCCAGCAGCCAAGACAGATTCAACGAGCAGTACTTC. It codes for CASSQDRFNEQYF.

The rearrangement uses TRBV4-1 and TRBJ2-5; TRBD2 agrees at 7 bases. V dropped 0 bases and J dropped 1; count of bases not matched to a gene: 8. Germline CDR1 reads MGHRA; CDR2 reads YSYEKL. This CDR3 contains 17 residues. CDR3 DNA: TGCGCCAGCAGCCAAGATCTAGCGGAGTCCTCCCAAGAGACCCAGTACTTC. It is translated as CASSQDLAESSQETQYF.